The source of this TCR beta chain is a study of T cell responses to AZD1222 COVID-19 vaccine. The study pooled second doses at about 4 or about 12 weeks. Assay: immunoSEQ multiplex PCR; the TCRdb copy retains only in-frame clones and omits some. This table has approximately 170,000 clones, 94% appearing once. Study observations and caveats: Donor demographics were predominantly white British with a female majority; clonal diversity may be underestimated. At study baseline, merely six AZD1222 recipients were seropositive. Researchers report vaccine-associated CD4 TCRs spanning spike, with dominance at 160-218 and 743-854.

A word on this clone: The target antigen is unknown.

Germline V gene data show CDR1 as MDHEN and CDR2 as SYDVKM. V lost 7 bases, J lost 6 bases, and 20 bases lay in between. CDR3 length: 15 amino acids. The sample here was peripheral blood, taken 28 days after the second AZD1222 dose. The clonotype comes from an adult who received the AZD1222 COVID-19 vaccine. The V and J genes are TRBV28 and TRBJ2-3, with D possibly TRBD1 on 8 matching bases. The CDR3 DNA follows: TGTGCCAGCACCTTGCAGGGGGCGCGGGGGGATACGCAGTATTTT. Amino acid sequence: CASTLQGARGDTQYF.